Listed here is a single TCR beta chain. Its target is not known. This sample is part of a study of beta chain features in type 1 diabetes. Whole-study results and caveats: Shorter TCRB CDR3s, moderately but significantly so, marked every one of the four CD4+ subsets in Type 1 diabetes patients.

V was clipped by 8 bases and J by 1 base, with 14 bases between them. The CDR3 is 14 amino acids. Germline V lookup: CDR1 SNHLY, CDR2 FYNNEI. Isolated RNA was reverse transcribed in full, so expressed TCRB transcripts were sequenced. Method: immunoSEQ multiplex PCR; TCRdb's copy keeps in-frame clones and lacks some. Of around 150,000 clones in the sample, 63% were seen once. The sample was naive CD4+ T cells from blood. The TCR sequence derives from a man in his thirties or forties with type 1 diabetes. The chain has TRBV2 and TRBJ1-1; D not resolved. Written as DNA, the CDR3 is TGTGCCAGCGCTGTAATTAACCGGAACACTGAAGCTTTCTTT. Its protein is CASAVINRNTEAFF. The full variable domain, with the rest looked up from reference TRBV2 and TRBJ1-1, is EPEVTQTPSHQVTQMGQEVILRCVPISNHLYFYWYRQILGQKVEFLVSFYNNEISEKSEIFDDQFSVERPDGSNFTLKIRSTKLEDSAMYFCASAVINRNTEAFFGQGTRLTVV.